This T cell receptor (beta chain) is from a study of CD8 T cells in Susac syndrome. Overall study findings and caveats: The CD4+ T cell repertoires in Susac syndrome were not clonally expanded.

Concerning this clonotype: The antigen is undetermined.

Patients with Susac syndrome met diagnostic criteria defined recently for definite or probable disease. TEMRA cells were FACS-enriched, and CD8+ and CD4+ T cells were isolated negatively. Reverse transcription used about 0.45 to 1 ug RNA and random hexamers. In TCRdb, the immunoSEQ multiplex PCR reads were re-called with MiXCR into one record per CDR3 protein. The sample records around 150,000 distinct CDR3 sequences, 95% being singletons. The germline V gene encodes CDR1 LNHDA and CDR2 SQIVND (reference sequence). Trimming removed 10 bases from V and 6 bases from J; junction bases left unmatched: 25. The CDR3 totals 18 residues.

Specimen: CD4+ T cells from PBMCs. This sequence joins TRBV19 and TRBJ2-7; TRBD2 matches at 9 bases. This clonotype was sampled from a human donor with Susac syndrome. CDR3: CATQASSLAGSMSSEQYF. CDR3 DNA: TGTGCCACCCAGGCCTCATCGCTAGCGGGAAGTATGTCATCCGAGCAGTACTTC.